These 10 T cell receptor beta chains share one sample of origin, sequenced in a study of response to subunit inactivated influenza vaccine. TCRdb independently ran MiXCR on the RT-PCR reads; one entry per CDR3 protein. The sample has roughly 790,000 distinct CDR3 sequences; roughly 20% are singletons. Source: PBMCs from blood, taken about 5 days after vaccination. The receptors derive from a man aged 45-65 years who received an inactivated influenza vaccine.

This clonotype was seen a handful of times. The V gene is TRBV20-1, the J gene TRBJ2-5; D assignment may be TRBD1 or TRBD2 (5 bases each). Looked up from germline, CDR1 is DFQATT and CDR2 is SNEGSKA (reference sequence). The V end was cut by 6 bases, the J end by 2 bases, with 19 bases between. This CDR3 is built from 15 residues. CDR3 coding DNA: TGCAGTGCAATGACCGGGACCAGTTTTCAAGAGACCCAGTACTTC. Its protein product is CSAMTGTSFQETQYF.

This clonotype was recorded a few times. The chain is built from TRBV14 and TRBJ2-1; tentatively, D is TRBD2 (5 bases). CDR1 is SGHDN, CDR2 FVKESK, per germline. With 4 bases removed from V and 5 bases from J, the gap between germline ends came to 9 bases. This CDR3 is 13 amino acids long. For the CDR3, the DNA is TGTGCCAGCAGCCGAGGACTTAACAATGAGCAGTTCTTC. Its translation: CASSRGLNNEQFF.

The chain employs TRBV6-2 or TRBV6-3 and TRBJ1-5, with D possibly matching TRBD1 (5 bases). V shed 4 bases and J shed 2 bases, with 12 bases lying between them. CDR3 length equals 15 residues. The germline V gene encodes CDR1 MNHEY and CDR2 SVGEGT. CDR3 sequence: CASSWAGAGNQPQHF. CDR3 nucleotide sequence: TGTGCCAGCAGTTGGGCTGGGGCTGGCAATCAGCCCCAGCATTTT.

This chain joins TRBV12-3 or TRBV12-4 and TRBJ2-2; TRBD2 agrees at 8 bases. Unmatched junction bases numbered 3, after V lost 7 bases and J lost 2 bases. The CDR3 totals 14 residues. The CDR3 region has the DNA TGTGCCAGCACGGGAGGGGTAAACACCGGGGAGCTGTTTTTT. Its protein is CASTGGVNTGELFF.

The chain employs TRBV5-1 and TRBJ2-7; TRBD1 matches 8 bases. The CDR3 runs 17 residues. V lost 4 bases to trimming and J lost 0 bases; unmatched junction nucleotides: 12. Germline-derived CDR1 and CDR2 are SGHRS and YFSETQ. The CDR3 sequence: CASSNQGQGGPSYEQYF. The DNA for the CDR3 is TGCGCCAGCAGCAACCAAGGACAGGGTGGTCCCTCCTACGAGCAGTACTTC.

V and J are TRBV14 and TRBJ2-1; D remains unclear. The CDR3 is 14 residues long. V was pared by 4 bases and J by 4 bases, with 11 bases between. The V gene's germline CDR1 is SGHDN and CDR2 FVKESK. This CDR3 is CASSPLQTYNEQFF. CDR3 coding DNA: TGTGCCAGCAGCCCACTTCAAACGTACAATGAGCAGTTCTTC.

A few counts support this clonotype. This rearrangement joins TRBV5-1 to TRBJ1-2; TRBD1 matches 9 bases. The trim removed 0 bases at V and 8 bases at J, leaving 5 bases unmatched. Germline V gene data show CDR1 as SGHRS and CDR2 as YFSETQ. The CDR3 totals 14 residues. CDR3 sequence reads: CASSLDTGGAGYTF. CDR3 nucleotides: TGCGCCAGCAGCTTGGATACAGGGGGCGCGGGCTACACCTTC.

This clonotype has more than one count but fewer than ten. CDR3 bases: TGCAGTGTCCCCCGTAGGGAAAAACTGTTTTTT. Its protein is CSVPRREKLFF. The chain links TRBV20-1 to TRBJ1-4; D gene unclear. The CDR3 is 11 amino acids. Trimming took off 7 bases at V and 8 bases at J, with 11 bases between the two ends. Per germline, CDR1 DFQATT and CDR2 SNEGSKA (reference sequence).

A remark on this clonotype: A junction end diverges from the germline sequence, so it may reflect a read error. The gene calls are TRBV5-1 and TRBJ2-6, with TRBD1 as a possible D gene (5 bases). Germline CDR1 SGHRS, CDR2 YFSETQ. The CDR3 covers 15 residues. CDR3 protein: CASGLRTTGANVLTF. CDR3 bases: TGCGCCAGCGGCTTGAGGACAACTGGGGCCAACGTCCTGACTTTC.

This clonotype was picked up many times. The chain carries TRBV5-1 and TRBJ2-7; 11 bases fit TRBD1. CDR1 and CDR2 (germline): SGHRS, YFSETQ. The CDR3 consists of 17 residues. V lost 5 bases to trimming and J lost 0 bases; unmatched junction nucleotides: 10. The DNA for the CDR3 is TGCGCCAGCAGACCTCCGGGACAGGGGGTCCACTCCTACGAGCAGTACTTC. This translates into CASRPPGQGVHSYEQYF.